This T cell receptor (beta chain) was documented in a study of blood T cell repertoires in COVID-19 (dated by TCRdb to between 2020 and 2021). In the study overall: Collaborator samples came from the United States, Italy and Spain and covered acute and convalescent phases of COVID-19. The samples were drawn from two sources: the first 160 participants of the ongoing ImmuneRACE study, and fewer than 1,500 subjects contributed by 6 global collaborators. The sample metadata nearly always contained a de-identified subject ID, COVID-19 status, age in years and sex. The material from the prospective study consisted of cDNA or gDNA derived from T cells, B-cell-depleted T cells, or PBMCs. HLA class I and class II types, where available, came from metadata supplied by the sample provider rather than from assay-based typing. Subjects who had been exposed to COVID-19, were actively infected with it, or had recovered from it provided the deeply sampled blood TCRbeta repertoires that made up the dataset. A freely available public database, intended as a resource for researchers studying the immune response to SARS-CoV-2, is where the repertoires were released. Points the paper makes about the study in general: How much clinical and demographic metadata was included differed by source and by participant, and the metadata was provided uncurated.

The immunoSEQ Assay, a bias-controlled multiplex PCR, was used to amplify TCRbeta CDR3 regions from genomic DNA. The original pipeline was this. The number of nucleated cells in each sample was estimated by amplification of reference gene primers within the assay. To quantify the absolute abundance of each unique TCRbeta CDR3 rearrangement, sequence reads were collapsed and filtered. For each sample, productive Simpson clonality was calculated by taking the square root of Simpson's diversity index across productive rearrangements. The table comes from immuneACCESS by way of TCRdb, which keeps in-frame sequences with V and J called. Part of the clones is missing from these tables; in studies checked, under half for an unresolved V gene and the rest for unknown reasons. D and trimming come from the DNA, and the V and J calls and clone size come from that table. The sample table lists about 300,000 clones, roughly nine tenths of them with a count of one. Of the sample, less than 2% is held by the ten largest clones.

Turning to this clone: This clone's antigen is unknown. Qualities for individual bases were not recorded, and no much larger clone is one base off.

Counted from cysteine to phenylalanine, this CDR3 has 15 amino acids. Solely the CDR3 DNA is kept, with 45 bases framed from the first base. Trimming takes 0 bases off V and 3 bases off J; junction bases not matched to a gene: 5. Taken from the germline V gene, the CDR1 and CDR2 loops are SGHRS and YFSETQ. At one collaborating source in Seattle, patients were enrolled during active infection and were followed longitudinally through the course of disease. Each collaborating institution followed its own protocols to collect whole blood in K2EDTA tubes. For TCRbeta analysis, collaborators shipped samples as frozen whole blood, isolated PBMCs, or DNA extracted from either of those sample types.

The rearranged chain carries TRBV5-1 and TRBJ2-7; TRBD2 agrees with 8 junctional bases. Sequencing used peripheral blood. The TCR was taken from a woman in her twenties or thirties with COVID-19, enrolled during active disease. The CDR3 has the sequence CASSLDASGYYEQYF. The nucleotide sequence reads TGCGCCAGCAGCTTGGACGCTAGCGGGTACTACGAGCAGTACTTC.